Listed here are 13 T cell receptor beta chains from one sample, sequenced in a study of neoadjuvant anti-PD-1 for oral cavity cancer. Time point: after neoadjuvant nivolumab, at surgical resection. Data came from immunoSEQ multiplex PCR; TCRdb stores just in-frame clones and leaves some out. The sample comprises some 14,000 clones, roughly 70% of which are singletons, and under 3.5% rests with the top ten. Sequenced here: PBMCs, sampled after nivolumab (anti-PD-1) treatment. These receptors originate from a person aged 40 to 85 with oral cavity squamous cell carcinoma.

This sequence joins TRBV2 and TRBJ1-5; D unresolved. The V gene's germline CDR1 is SNHLY and CDR2 FYNNEI. V dropped 3 bases and J dropped 3 bases, with 9 bases sitting between them. The CDR3 length is 14 residues. The DNA of the CDR3 is TGTGCCAGCAGTGAGAACGGGGTCAATCAGCCCCAGCATTTT. Translation gives CASSENGVNQPQHF.

This clone was counted once. This sequence joins TRBV6-6 and TRBJ2-1; maybe TRBD2 (5 bases). The CDR3 runs 12 residues. The V gene's germline CDR1 is MNHNY and CDR2 SVGAGI (reference sequence). Trimming pared 7 bases from V and 6 bases from J, leaving 10 bases between. The CDR3 region is CASTPSPNEQFF. In DNA form, the CDR3 reads TGTGCCAGCACACCTAGCCCCAATGAGCAGTTCTTC.

The chain joins TRBV19 to TRBJ2-4, with 8 positions matching TRBD1. The CDR3 extends over 14 amino acids. Losses at the gene ends were 4 bases for V and 2 bases for J; bases not matched to a gene: 1. Per the germline V gene, CDR1 is LNHDA and CDR2 is SQIVND (reference sequence). The CDR3 is CASSRDRPKNIQYF. The CDR3 bases are TGTGCCAGTAGTAGGGACAGGCCCAAAAACATTCAGTACTTC.

CDR3 in amino acids: CASSQASWTGGLYGYTF. CDR3 bases: TGTGCCAGCAGTCAGGCGAGTTGGACAGGGGGCCTATATGGCTACACCTTC. The chain recombines TRBV28 with TRBJ1-2, with TRBD1 matching over 11 bases. Germline CDR1 and CDR2: MDHEN and SYDVKM. The V gene end was trimmed by 5 bases and the J gene end by 5 bases; junction bases not matched to a gene: 13. The CDR3 has 17 residues.

A few counts support this clone. The J gene is TRBJ2-2, the V gene TRBV7-3; D is perhaps TRBD1 (5 bases). Between the trimmed V and J ends, which lost 5 bases and 5 bases, there was a span of 15 bases. From germline, CDR1 is SGHTA and CDR2 FQGTGA. The CDR3 totals 15 residues. CDR3 DNA sequence: TGTGCCAGCAGCCGCGCGGCAGGGATAACCGGGGAGCTGTTTTTT. Translated: CASSRAAGITGELFF.

The J gene is TRBJ2-1, the V gene TRBV9; TRBD2 aligns across 7 bases. Trimming removed 4 bases from V and 3 bases from J; junction bases left unmatched: 13. Germline V CDR1 and CDR2: SGDLS, YYNGEE. The CDR3 covers 17 residues. This chain's CDR3 is CASSLTTSATGYNEQFF. The DNA for the CDR3 is TGTGCCAGCAGCCTCACCACTAGCGCCACCGGCTACAATGAGCAGTTCTTC.

The V gene is TRBV7-8, the J gene TRBJ2-1; 7 positions match TRBD2. The V gene end was trimmed by 5 bases and the J gene end by 6 bases; junction bases not matched to a gene: 10. CDR1 and CDR2 (germline): SGHVS, FQNEAQ. CDR3 length equals 15 residues. CDR3 bases: TGTGCCAGCAGCCTGGGGGGAGGGCCGTCCAATGAGCAGTTCTTC. Its translation: CASSLGGGPSNEQFF. Full variable domain (missing parts from reference TRBV7-8 and TRBJ2-1): GAGVSQSPRYKVAKRGQDVALRCDPISGHVSLFWYQQALGQGPEFLTYFQNEAQLDKSGLPSDRFFAERPEGSVSTLKIQRTQQEDSAVYLCASSLGGGPSNEQFFGPGTRLTVL.

CDR3 sequence: CASSTTETQYF. CDR3 sequence (DNA): TGTGCCAGCAGCACTACAGAGACCCAGTACTTC. The chain recombines TRBV2 with TRBJ2-5; D not certain. V gave up 6 bases and J gave up 4 bases, with 6 bases separating them. Germline-derived CDR1 and CDR2 are SNHLY and FYNNEI. The CDR3 consists of 11 residues.

V gene TRBV9 combines with J gene TRBJ1-5; 8 bases agree with TRBD1. Per the germline V gene, CDR1 is SGDLS and CDR2 is YYNGEE. The junction had 23 bases not matched to a gene; V was cut back by 6 bases and J by 0 bases. The CDR3 is 21 residues long. CDR3 sequence (DNA): TGTGCCAGCACGGTATCTGGCGGTGGGACAGGCCTTTACTATAGCAATCAGCCCCAGCATTTT. This sequence encodes CASTVSGGGTGLYYSNQPQHF.

V usage is TRBV14 and J usage is TRBJ2-5; unclear D gene. This CDR3 spans 16 amino acids. The ends were cut back, 6 bases at V and 1 base at J, with 18 bases in the middle. Per germline, CDR1 SGHDN and CDR2 FVKESK. CDR3: CASSRKGASLQETQYF. For the CDR3, the DNA is TGTGCCAGCAGTCGGAAAGGCGCGTCCCTCCAAGAGACCCAGTACTTC. The variable domain in full, completed from reference TRBV14 and TRBJ2-5, reads EAGVTQFPSHSVIEKGQTVTLRCDPISGHDNLYWYRRVMGKEIKFLLHFVKESKQDESGMPNNRFLAERTGGTYSTLKVQPAELEDSGVYFCASSRKGASLQETQYFGPGTRLLVL.

This clone was picked up a small number of times. The chain employs TRBV28 and TRBJ1-5; possibly TRBD1 for D (6 bases). Trimming removed 7 bases from V and 0 bases from J, with 13 bases in between. CDR3 size: 15 residues. CDR1 is MDHEN, CDR2 SYDVKM, per germline. The chain's CDR3 is CASTRTVNSNQPQHF. The CDR3 DNA reads TGTGCCAGCACCCGGACAGTAAATAGCAATCAGCCCCAGCATTTT.

The chain links TRBV30 to TRBJ2-7, with no clear D. The CDR3 is 16 residues long. V was cut by 0 bases and J by 1 base, with 16 bases left in between. Germline assignment: CDR1 GTSNPN and CDR2 SVGIG (reference sequence). As DNA, the CDR3 is TGTGCCTGGAGTGTATCCCTCTCGGGCCCTTCCTACGAGCAGTACTTC. This translates into CAWSVSLSGPSYEQYF.

The chain is built from TRBV9 and TRBJ1-1, with no clear D. V dropped 4 bases and J dropped 4 bases, with 17 bases sitting between them. Per germline, CDR1 SGDLS and CDR2 YYNGEE. The CDR3 loop spans 15 amino acids. This CDR3 is CASSPGGLMSTEAFF. The CDR3 DNA is TGTGCCAGCAGCCCCGGCGGGCTGATGAGCACTGAAGCTTTCTTT.